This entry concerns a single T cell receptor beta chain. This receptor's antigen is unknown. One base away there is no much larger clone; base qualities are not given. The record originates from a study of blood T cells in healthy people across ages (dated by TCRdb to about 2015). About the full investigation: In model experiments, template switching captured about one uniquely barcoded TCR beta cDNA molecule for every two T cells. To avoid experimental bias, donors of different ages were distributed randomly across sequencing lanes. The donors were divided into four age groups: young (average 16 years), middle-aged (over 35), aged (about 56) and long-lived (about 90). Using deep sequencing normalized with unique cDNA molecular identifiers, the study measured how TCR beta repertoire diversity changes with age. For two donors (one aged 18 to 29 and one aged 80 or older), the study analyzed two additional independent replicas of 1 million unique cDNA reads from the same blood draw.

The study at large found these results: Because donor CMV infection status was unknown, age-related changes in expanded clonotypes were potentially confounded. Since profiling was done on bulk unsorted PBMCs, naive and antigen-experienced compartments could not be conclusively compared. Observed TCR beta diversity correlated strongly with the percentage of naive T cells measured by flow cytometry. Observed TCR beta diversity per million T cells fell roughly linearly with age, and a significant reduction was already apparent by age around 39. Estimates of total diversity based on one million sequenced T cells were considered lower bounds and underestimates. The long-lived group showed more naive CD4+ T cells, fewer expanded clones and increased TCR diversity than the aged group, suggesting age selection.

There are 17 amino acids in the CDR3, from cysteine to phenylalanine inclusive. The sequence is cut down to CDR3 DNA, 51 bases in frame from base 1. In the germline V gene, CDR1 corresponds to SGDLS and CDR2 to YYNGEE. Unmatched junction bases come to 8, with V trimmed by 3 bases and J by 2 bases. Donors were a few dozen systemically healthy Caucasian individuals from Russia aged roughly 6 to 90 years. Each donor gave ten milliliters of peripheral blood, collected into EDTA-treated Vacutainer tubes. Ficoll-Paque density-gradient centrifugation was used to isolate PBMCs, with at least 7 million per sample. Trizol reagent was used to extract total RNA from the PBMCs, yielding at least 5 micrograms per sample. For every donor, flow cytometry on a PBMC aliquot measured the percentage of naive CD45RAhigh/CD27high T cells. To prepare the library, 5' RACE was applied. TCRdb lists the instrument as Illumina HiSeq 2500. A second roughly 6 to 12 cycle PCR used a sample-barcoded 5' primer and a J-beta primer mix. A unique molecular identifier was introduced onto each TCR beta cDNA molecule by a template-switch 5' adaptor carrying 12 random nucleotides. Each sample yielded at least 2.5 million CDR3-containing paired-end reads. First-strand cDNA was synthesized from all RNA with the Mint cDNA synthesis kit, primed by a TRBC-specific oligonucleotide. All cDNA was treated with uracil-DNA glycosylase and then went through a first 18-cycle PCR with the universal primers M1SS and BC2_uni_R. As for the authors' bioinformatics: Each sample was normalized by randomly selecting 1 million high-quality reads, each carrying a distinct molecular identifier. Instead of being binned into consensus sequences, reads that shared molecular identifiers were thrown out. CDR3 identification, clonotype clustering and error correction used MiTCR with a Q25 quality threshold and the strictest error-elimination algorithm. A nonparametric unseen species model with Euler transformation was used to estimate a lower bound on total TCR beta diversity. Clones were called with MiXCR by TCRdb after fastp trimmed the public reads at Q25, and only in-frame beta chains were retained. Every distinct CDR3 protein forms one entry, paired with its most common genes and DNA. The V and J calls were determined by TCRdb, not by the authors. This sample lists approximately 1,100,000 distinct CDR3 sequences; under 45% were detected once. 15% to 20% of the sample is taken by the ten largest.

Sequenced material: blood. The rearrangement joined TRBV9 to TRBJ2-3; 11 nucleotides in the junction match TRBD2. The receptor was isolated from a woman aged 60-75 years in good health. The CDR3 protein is CASSGRTGLAATDTQYF. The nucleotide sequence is TGTGCCAGCAGCGGACGCACGGGACTAGCGGCCACAGATACGCAGTATTTT.